Listed here are 8 T cell receptor beta chains from one sample, sequenced in a study of human T cells and chemical hapten exposure. Time point noted: pre-sensitization, week 0. Treatment described: therapeutic diphenylcyclopropenone sensitization with weekly scalp DPC. TCRdb recomputed calls from the RACE reads with MiXCR, one row per CDR3 protein. This table holds 60,000 to 75,000 distinct CDR3 sequences, around 7% found once. Sequenced material: whole blood, taken in connection with sensitization to the hapten diphenylcyclopropenone (DPC). These receptors came from a woman younger than 45 with alopecia areata. Some clones in this sample may be carry-over from other donors' samples.

This clonotype was seen at least ten times. The chain combines TRBV10-3 with TRBJ1-3; D uncertain. Looked up from germline, CDR1 is ENHRY and CDR2 is SYGVKD. The CDR3 contains 15 residues. The V gene lost 6 bases and the J gene lost 4 bases, with 16 bases spanning the gap. CDR3 coding DNA: TGTGCCATCAGAAAGACCGGGTTCGTCGGAAACACCATATATTTT. It translates to CAIRKTGFVGNTIYF.

This clonotype was recorded at least ten times. This chain joins TRBV20-1 and TRBJ1-2; D not resolved. Between the trimmed V and J ends, which lost 6 bases and 4 bases, there was a span of 24 bases. Germline loops: CDR1 DFQATT, CDR2 SNEGSKA (reference sequence). The CDR3 spans 16 residues. CDR3 nucleotide sequence: TGCAGTGCCTTCACACCCGGTGCGGGGTTTGGCTATGGCTACACCTTC. Amino acid sequence: CSAFTPGAGFGYGYTF.

This clonotype was detected many times. The rearrangement links TRBV12-3 or TRBV12-4 to TRBJ1-5; D call uncertain. The CDR3 spans 14 residues. V lost 5 bases to trimming and J lost 3 bases, with 11 bases between them. The CDR3 loop is CASSPRSINQPQHF. In nucleotides, the CDR3 is TGTGCCAGCAGTCCAAGAAGCATCAATCAGCCCCAGCATTTT.

This clonotype showed up many times. The V and J genes are TRBV12-3 or TRBV12-4 and TRBJ1-6; no clear D gene. The CDR3 consists of 14 residues. The V end was cut by 5 bases, the J end by 8 bases, with 13 bases between. The CDR3 loop is CASSLTPGYSPLHF. CDR3 DNA: TGTGCCAGCAGTCTGACCCCGGGGTATTCACCCCTCCACTTT.

This clonotype appeared many times. The gene calls are TRBV12-3 or TRBV12-4 and TRBJ1-3, with D possibly TRBD1 on 5 matching bases. Trimming removed 4 bases at V and 7 bases at J, with 11 bases between. This CDR3 is built from 13 residues. CDR3 sequence: CASSSGFGNTIYF. DNA of the CDR3: TGTGCCAGCAGTTCAGGGTTTGGGAACACCATATATTTT.

The sample holds many counts of this clonotype. The gene calls are TRBV19 and TRBJ2-3; TRBD2 matches at 8 bases. V lost 2 bases and J lost 4; bases outside the gene matches: 8. This CDR3 is built from 16 residues. Germline CDR1 LNHDA, CDR2 SQIVND (reference sequence). In DNA, the CDR3 is TGTGCCAGTAGTATAAATACGGGGGGGCCAGCAGATACGCAGTATTTT. Encoded protein: CASSINTGGPADTQYF.

This clonotype has ten or more counts. The gene calls are TRBV27 and TRBJ1-1; no firm D call. Between the trimmed V and J ends, which lost 2 bases and 3 bases, there was a span of 10 bases. Per germline, CDR1 MNHEY and CDR2 SMNVEV (reference sequence). The CDR3 consists of 14 residues. The CDR3, as DNA: TGTGCCAGCAGTTTAAGGGCAGATTACACTGAAGCTTTCTTT. Amino acid sequence: CASSLRADYTEAFF.

This clonotype was detected ten times or more. V and J are TRBV10-3 and TRBJ1-2; perhaps TRBD1 as D (6 bases). CDR1 is ENHRY, CDR2 SYGVKD, per germline. This CDR3 spans 14 amino acids. V was shortened by 4 bases and J by 8 bases, with 17 bases between the two germline ends. This chain's CDR3 is CAISVTGFGTGYTF. Here the CDR3 DNA reads TGTGCCATCAGTGTGACAGGCTTCGGTACGGGCTACACCTTC.